This TCR beta chain originates from a study of blood T cell repertoires in COVID-19. Study at large: Both acute and convalescent COVID-19 samples were obtained from the United States, Italy and Spain.

CDR3 length equals 15 residues. CDR1 and CDR2 from the germline V gene are MNHNY and SVGAGI (reference sequence). V lost 6 bases and J lost 4; bases outside the gene matches: 6. Repertoires were generated with immunoSEQ multiplex PCR, while TCRdb's copy carries only in-frame clones and drops some. The data contain 27,000 or so clones, about 90% of them singletons. V usage is TRBV6-6 and J usage is TRBJ1-5; TRBD1 agrees at 10 bases. This clonotype was sampled from a human donor in a cohort sampled during active COVID-19. Source material: peripheral blood. As DNA, the CDR3 is TGTGCCAGCAGCCCGGGACAGGGGAGTAATCAGCCCCAGCATTTT. Translation: CASSPGQGSNQPQHF.